This paragraph reports one T cell receptor (beta chain). Its antigen is as yet unknown. Assay: immunoSEQ multiplex PCR; the TCRdb copy retains only in-frame clones and omits some. The profile shows approximately 2,000,000 clones, around 95% of them singletons. The entry originates in a study of shared clonotypes between healthy human individuals. Study-wide points: Clonotype sharing among donors, it was expected, would be affected by sequencing depth. Of the naive CD4 clonotypes, around 4.9% were shared across a few donors.

Naive CD8 populations comprised CD45RO-negative cells positively selected for CCR7, excluding terminally differentiated effector memory CD45RA+ cells. Each of the donors was a healthy adult who was HIV-negative and had not had a recent acute infection or vaccination. There are 18 residues in the CDR3. Germline CDR1 MDHEN, CDR2 SYDVKM. V lost 3 bases to trimming and J lost 4 bases, with 25 bases between them. Input material: naive CD8+ T cells from PBMCs. The chain carries TRBV28 and TRBJ2-7, with D perhaps TRBD1 (5 bases). The source is a man aged 18 to 30 in good health. Some clones in this sample may be carry-over from other donors' samples. Here the CDR3 DNA reads TGTGCCAGCAGTTTGCCCCCCAGACAGCTCCCCCCCCTATACGAGCAGTACTTC. This translates into CASSLPPRQLPPLYEQYF.